The clone carrying this T cell receptor (beta chain) was observed a handful of times. The sample is drawn from a study of graft-versus-host responses after intestinal transplantation. The CDR3 is 14 residues long. Looked up from germline, CDR1 is SGDLS and CDR2 is YYNGEE. The V end was cut by 4 bases, the J end by 6 bases, with 13 bases between. Clones were read by immunoSEQ multiplex PCR, and TCRdb kept only the in-frame ones, dropping some. In the table there are fewer than 8,500 clones, 93% of which are singletons. V usage is TRBV9 and J usage is TRBJ2-2; perhaps TRBD1 as D (5 bases). This TCR was recovered from a human patient who received an intestinal transplant, so some T cells may come from the graft donor. This sample comprised PBMCs, obtained 11 days after intestinal transplantation. The CDR3 DNA reads TGTGCCAGCAGCCGCGTAGGGGATTCCGGGGAGCTGTTTTTT. The encoded protein is CASSRVGDSGELFF. Full variable domain (outside the CDR3, taken from reference TRBV9 and TRBJ2-2): DSGVTQTPKHLITATGQRVTLRCSPRSGDLSVYWYQQSLDQGLQFLIQYYNGEERAKGNILERFSAQQFPDLHSELNLSSLELGDSALYFCASSRVGDSGELFFGEGSRLTVL.